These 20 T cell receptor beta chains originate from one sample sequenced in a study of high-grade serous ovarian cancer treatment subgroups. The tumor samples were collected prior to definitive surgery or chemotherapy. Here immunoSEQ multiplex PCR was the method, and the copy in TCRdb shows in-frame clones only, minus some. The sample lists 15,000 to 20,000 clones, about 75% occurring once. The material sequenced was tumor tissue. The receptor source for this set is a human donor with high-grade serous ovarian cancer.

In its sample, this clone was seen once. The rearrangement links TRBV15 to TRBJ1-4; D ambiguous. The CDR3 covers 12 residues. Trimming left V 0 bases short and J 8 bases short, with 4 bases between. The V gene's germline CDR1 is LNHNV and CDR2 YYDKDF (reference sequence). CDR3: CATSRDREKLFF. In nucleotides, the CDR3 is TGTGCCACCAGCAGAGATCGAGAAAAACTGTTTTTT.

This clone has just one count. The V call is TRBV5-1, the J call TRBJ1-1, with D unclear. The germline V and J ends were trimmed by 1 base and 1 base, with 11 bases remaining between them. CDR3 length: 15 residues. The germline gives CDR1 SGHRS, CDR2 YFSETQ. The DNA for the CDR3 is TGCGCCAGCAGCTTGTCCCCGCGCCCGAACACTGAAGCTTTCTTT. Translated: CASSLSPRPNTEAFF.

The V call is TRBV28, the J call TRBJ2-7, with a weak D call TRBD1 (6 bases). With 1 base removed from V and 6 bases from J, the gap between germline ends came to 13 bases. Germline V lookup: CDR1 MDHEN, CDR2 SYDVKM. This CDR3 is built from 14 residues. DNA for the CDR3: TGTGCCAGCAGTTTATCAGGGGTACTCGGCGAGCAGTACTTC. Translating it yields CASSLSGVLGEQYF. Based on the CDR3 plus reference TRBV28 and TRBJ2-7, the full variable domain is DVKVTQSSRYLVKRTGEKVFLECVQDMDHENMFWYRQDPGLGLRLIYFSYDVKMKEKGDIPEGYSVSREKKERFSLILESASTNQTSMYLCASSLSGVLGEQYFGPGTRLTVT.

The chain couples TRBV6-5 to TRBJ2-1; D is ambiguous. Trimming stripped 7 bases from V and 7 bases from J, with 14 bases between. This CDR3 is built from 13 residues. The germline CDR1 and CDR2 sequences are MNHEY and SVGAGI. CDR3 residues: CASNSRVSNEQFF. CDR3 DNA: TGTGCCAGCAATTCTCGGGTTTCGAATGAGCAGTTCTTC.

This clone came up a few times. Here the CDR3 reads CASSSNGFAIYF. Here the CDR3 DNA reads TGTGCCAGCAGCTCAAACGGTTTCGCCATATATTTT. The chain carries TRBV11-1 and TRBJ1-3; D not certain. V gave up 4 bases and J gave up 11 bases, with 12 bases separating them. The CDR3 has 12 residues. Germline V gene sequence: CDR1 SGHAT, CDR2 FQDESV (reference sequence).

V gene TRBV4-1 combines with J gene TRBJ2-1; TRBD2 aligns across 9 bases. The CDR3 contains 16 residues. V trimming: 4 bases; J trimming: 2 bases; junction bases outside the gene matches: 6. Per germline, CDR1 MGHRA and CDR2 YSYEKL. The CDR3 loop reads CASSRRLAEPYNEQFF. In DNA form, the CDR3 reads TGCGCCAGCAGCCGGCGACTAGCGGAACCCTACAATGAGCAGTTCTTC.

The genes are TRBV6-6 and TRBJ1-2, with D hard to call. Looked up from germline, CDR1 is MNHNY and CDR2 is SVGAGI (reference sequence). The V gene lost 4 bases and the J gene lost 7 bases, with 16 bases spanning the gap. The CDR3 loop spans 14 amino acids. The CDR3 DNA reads TGTGCCAGCAGTTTCCAGGAACAAGGGTTTGGCTACACCTTC. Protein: CASSFQEQGFGYTF.

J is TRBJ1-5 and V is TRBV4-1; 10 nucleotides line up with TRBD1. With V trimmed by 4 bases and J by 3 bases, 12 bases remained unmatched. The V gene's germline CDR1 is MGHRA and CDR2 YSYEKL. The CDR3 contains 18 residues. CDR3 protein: CASSPDGGTGDTNQPQHF. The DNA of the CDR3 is TGCGCCAGCAGCCCCGACGGAGGGACAGGGGATACCAATCAGCCCCAGCATTTT.

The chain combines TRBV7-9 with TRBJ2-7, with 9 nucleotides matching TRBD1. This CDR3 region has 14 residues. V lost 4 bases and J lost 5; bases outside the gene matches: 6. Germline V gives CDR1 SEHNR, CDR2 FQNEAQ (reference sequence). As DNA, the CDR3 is TGTGCCAGCAGCTCCGGACAGGGGAGGGACGAGCAGTACTTC. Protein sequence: CASSSGQGRDEQYF. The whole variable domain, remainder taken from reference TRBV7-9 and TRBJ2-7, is DTGVSQNPRHKITKRGQNVTFRCDPISEHNRLYWYRQTLGQGPEFLTYFQNEAQLEKSRLLSDRFSAERPKGSFSTLEIQRTEQGDSAMYLCASSSGQGRDEQYFGPGTRLTVT.

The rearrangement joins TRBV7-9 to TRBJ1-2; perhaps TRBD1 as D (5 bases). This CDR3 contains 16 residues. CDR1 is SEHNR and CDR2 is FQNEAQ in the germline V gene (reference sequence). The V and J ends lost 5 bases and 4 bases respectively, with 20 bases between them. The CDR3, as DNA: TGTGCCAGCAGCCTAGATGAGGGGCAGTTTCTCTATGGCTACACCTTC. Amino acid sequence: CASSLDEGQFLYGYTF.

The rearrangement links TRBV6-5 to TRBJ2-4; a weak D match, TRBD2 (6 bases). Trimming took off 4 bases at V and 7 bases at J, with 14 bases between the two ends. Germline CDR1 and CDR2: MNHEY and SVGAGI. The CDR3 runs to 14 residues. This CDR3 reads CASSFSGRGNIQYF. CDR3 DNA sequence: TGTGCCAGCAGTTTCTCCGGACGGGGGAACATTCAGTACTTC.

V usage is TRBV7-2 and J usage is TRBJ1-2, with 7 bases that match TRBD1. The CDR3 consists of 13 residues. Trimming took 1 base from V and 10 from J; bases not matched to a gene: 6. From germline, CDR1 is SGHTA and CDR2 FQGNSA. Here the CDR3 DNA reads TGTGCCAGCAGCTTAGGCGACAGGGTTCTCTACACCTTC. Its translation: CASSLGDRVLYTF.

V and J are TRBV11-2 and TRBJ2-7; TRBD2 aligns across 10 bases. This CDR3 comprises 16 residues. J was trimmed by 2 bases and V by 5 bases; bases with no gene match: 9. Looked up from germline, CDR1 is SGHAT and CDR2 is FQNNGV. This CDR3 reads CASSLILGLAAYEQYF. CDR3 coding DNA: TGTGCCAGCAGCCTAATTCTCGGACTAGCGGCCTACGAGCAGTACTTC. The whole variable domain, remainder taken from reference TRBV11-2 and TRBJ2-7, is EAGVAQSPRYKIIEKRQSVAFWCNPISGHATLYWYQQILGQGPKLLIQFQNNGVVDDSQLPKDRFSAERLKGVDSTLKIQPAKLEDSAVYLCASSLILGLAAYEQYFGPGTRLTVT.

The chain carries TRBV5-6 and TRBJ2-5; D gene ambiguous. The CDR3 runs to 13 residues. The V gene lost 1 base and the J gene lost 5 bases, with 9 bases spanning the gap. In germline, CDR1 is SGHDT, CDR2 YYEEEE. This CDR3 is CASSLRNVETQYF. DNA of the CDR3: TGTGCCAGCAGCTTGAGGAATGTTGAGACCCAGTACTTC.

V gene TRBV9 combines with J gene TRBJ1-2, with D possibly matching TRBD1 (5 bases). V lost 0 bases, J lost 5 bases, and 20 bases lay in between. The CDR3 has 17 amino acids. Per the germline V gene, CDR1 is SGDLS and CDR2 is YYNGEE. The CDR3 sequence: CASSVGVGPGATYGYTF. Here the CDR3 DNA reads TGTGCCAGCAGCGTAGGTGTGGGGCCAGGAGCTACTTATGGCTACACCTTC.

CDR3 protein: CASSYSKTGLNSPLHF. The DNA for the CDR3 is TGTGCCAGCAGTTACTCCAAGACAGGCCTTAATTCACCCCTCCACTTT. The chain couples TRBV6-5 to TRBJ1-6; a possible D gene is TRBD1 (6 bases). The germline CDR1 and CDR2 sequences are MNHEY and SVGAGI. The length of the CDR3 is 16 residues. Trimming left V 0 bases short and J 6 bases short, with 12 bases between.

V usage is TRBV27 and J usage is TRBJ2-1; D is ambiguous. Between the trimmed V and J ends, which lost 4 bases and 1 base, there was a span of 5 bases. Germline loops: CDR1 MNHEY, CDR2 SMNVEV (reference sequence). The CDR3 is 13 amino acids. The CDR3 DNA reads TGTGCCAGCAGTTACGGTTCCTACAATGAGCAGTTCTTC. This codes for CASSYGSYNEQFF.

CDR3 in DNA: TGTGCCAGTCCGAGACAGGGGGCGAACACCGGGGAGCTGTTTTTT. This encodes CASPRQGANTGELFF. The V gene is TRBV7-3, the J gene TRBJ2-2, with TRBD1 matching 9 bases. The germline gives CDR1 SGHTA, CDR2 FQGTGA. V gave up 9 bases and J gave up 0 bases; unmatched junction bases: 5. CDR3 size: 15 residues.

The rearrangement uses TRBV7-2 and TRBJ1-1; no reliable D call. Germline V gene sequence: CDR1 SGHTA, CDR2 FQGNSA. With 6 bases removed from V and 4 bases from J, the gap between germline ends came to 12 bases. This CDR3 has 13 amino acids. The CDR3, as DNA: TGTGCCAGCAGTATACAACGGGGCACTGAAGCTTTCTTT. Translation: CASSIQRGTEAFF. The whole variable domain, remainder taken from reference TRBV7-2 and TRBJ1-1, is GAGVSQSPSNKVTEKGKDVELRCDPISGHTALYWYRQSLGQGLEFLIYFQGNSAPDKSGLPSDRFSAERTGGSVSTLTIQRTQQEDSAVYLCASSIQRGTEAFFGQGTRLTVV.

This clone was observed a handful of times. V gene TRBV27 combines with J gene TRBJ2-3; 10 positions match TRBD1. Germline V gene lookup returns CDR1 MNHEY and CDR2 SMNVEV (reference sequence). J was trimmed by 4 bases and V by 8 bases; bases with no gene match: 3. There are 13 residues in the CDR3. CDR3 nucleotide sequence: TGTGCCAGCGGACAGGGGGGCCCAGATACGCAGTATTTT. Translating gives CASGQGGPDTQYF.